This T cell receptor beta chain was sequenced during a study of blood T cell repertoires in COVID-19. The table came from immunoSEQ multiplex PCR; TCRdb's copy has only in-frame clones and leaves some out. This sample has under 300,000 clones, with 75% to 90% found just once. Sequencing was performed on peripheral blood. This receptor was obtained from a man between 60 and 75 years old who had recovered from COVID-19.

The CDR3 protein is CASSDRGEAFF. The CDR3 region has the DNA TGTGCCAGCAGTGACAGGGGTGAAGCTTTCTTT. The genes are TRBV6-1 and TRBJ1-1, with a tentative D call TRBD1 (6 bases). Trimming shortened V by 3 bases and J by 7 bases, and 6 bases separated the two germline ends. The CDR3 covers 11 residues. CDR1 MNHNS and CDR2 SASEGT come from the germline V gene.